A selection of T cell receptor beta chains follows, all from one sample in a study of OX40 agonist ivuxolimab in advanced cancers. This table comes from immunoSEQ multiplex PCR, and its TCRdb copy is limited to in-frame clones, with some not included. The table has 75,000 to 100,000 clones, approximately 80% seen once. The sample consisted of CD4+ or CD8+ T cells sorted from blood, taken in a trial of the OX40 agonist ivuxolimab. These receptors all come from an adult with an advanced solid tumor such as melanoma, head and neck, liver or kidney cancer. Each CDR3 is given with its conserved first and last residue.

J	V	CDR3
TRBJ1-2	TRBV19	CASRAGTGLNYGYTF
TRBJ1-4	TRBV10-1	CADPKTGPNEKLFF
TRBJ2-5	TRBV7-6	CASSLVAGGETQYF
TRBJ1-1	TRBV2	CASSVLGNTEAFF
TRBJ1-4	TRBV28	CASSLPGQGGREKLFF
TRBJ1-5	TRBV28	CASRTDRGGNQPQHF
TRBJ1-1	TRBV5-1	CASSPTPGMTEAFF
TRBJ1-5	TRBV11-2	CASSLGTGLQPQHF
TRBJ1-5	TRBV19	CASSSSGFLGNQPQHF
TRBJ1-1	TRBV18	CASSPGYTEAFF
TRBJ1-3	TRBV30	CAWSVPGNTIYF
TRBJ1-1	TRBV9	CASSDVPDRMNTEAFF
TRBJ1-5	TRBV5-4	CASSDRGNQPQHF
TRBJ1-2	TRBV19	CASSPSRDSNYGYTF
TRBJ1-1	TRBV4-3	CASSRAQGEAFF
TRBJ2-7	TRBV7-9	CASSLYISYEQYF
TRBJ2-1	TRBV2	CASRPFSGGRYNEQFF
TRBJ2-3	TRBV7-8	CASRSSGTMGLVVTDTQYF
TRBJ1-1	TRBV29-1	CSVVLVMNTEAFF
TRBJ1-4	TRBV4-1	CASSQVGTGPEKLFF
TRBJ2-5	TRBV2	CASKPDGVIMAQYF
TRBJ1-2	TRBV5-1	CASSLREGVGGYTF
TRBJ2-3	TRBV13	CASMRTASTDTQYF
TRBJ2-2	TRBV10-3	CAISESRFGELFF
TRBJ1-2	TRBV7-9	CASSLGRESSYTF
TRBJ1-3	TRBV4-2	CASSQDPSGDRNTIYF
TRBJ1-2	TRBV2	CASGQDRGGYTF
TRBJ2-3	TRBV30	CACPGSGRANTQYF
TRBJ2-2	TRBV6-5	CASSYSSRGELFF
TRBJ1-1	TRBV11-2	CASSSGQVQGLNTEAFF
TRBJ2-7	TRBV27	CASSLSGGPGYEQYF
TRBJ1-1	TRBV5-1	CASSLGPTNTEAFF
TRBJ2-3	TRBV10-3	CAISGNRGASGGASTDTQYF
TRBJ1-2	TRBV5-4	CASSGGQSLNYGYTF
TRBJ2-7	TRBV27	CASSLYRTGGRDEQYF
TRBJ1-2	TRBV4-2	CASSQGQGYYYGYTF
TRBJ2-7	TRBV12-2	CASRLAGVGGTRKYF
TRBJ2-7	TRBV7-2	CASSLARVGLAGGVPYEQYF
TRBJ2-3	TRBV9	CASSGMNTQYF
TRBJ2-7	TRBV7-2	CASSPWTSAYEQYF
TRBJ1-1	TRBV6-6	CASSQPGQGMNTEAFF
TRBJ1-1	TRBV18	CASSPLGTANTEAFF
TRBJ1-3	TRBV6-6	CASTTGLGNTIYF
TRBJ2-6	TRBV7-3	CASSPGQGAGANVLTF